This T cell receptor (beta chain) was sequenced during a study of blood T cells in healthy people across ages (dated by TCRdb to about 2015). About the study as a whole: In model experiments, template switching captured roughly one uniquely barcoded TCR beta cDNA molecule for every two T cells. Age-related changes in TCR beta repertoire diversity were measured in the study by deep sequencing normalized with unique cDNA molecular identifiers. Using the same blood draw, the study looked at two additional independent replicas of 1 million unique cDNA reads for two donors, one aged 18 to 30 and the other aged 80 or older. To avoid experimental bias, donors of different ages were randomly spread across the sequencing lanes. The donors were divided into four age groups: young (average around 15 years), middle-aged (about 40), aged (around 59) and long-lived (roughly 82).

Turning to this clonotype: Its target antigen remains unknown. There are no base qualities to consult, and no much larger clone falls within one base.

Beyond this particular receptor, the publication reports: Donor CMV infection status was unknown, potentially confounding age-related changes in expanded clonotypes. Estimates of total diversity from one million sequenced T cells were regarded as lower bounds and underestimates. Observed TCR beta diversity per million T cells fell roughly linearly with age, and a significant reduction was already apparent by age around 39. Bulk unsorted PBMC profiling prevented conclusive comparison of naive and antigen-experienced compartments. The percentage of naive T cells measured by flow cytometry correlated strongly with observed TCR beta diversity. Compared with the aged group, the long-lived group had more naive CD4+ T cells, fewer expanded clones and increased TCR diversity, suggesting age selection.

V sheds 2 bases and J sheds 1 base, leaving 16 bases between their ends. The CDR3 runs 17 amino acids, cysteine and phenylalanine included. The entry retains the CDR3 DNA only, 51 bases that are in frame from base 1. CDR1 WSHSY and CDR2 SAAADI were looked up in the germline V gene. The 35 to 40 donors, aged roughly 6 to 95 years, were systemically healthy Caucasian individuals from Russia. About 10 milliliters of peripheral blood were collected from each donor into EDTA-treated Vacutainer tubes. Ficoll-Paque density-gradient centrifugation was used to isolate PBMCs, with at least 6.5 million per sample. Trizol reagent was used to extract total RNA from PBMCs, with at least 6 micrograms per sample. For every donor, flow cytometry on a PBMC aliquot measured the percentage of naive CD45RAhigh/CD27high T cells. Library preparation was by 5' RACE. Sequencing instrument: Illumina HiSeq 2500. The second PCR ran for about 6 to 11 cycles and used a J-beta primer mix along with a sample-barcoded 5' primer. A unique molecular identifier was introduced onto each TCR beta cDNA molecule by a template-switch 5' adaptor carrying 12 random nucleotides. At least 2.5 million CDR3-containing paired-end reads were obtained from each sample. First-strand cDNA was synthesized from all RNA with the Mint cDNA synthesis kit, primed by a TRBC-specific oligonucleotide. After uracil-DNA glycosylase treatment, a first 18-cycle PCR used universal primers M1SS and BC2_uni_R on all cDNA. Processing in the source paper ran as follows. Normalization of each sample was performed by random selection of 1 million high-quality reads, each carrying a distinct molecular identifier. Reads with shared molecular identifiers were discarded instead of being binned into consensus sequences. MiTCR, set to a Q25 quality threshold and the strictest error-elimination algorithm, was used for CDR3 identification, clonotype clustering and error correction. A nonparametric unseen species model using Euler transformation provided a lower-bound estimate of total TCR beta diversity. TCRdb itself trimmed the public reads at Q25 with fastp, ran MiXCR and retained productive beta chains. Every distinct CDR3 protein forms one entry, paired with its most common genes and DNA. The V and J calls, along with clone size, are taken from TCRdb and not from the paper's own processing. This sample is represented by hundreds of thousands of distinct CDR3 sequences; 45% to 65% of them were singletons. Together, the top ten hold approximately 40% of the sample.

Sequencing was done on a sample of blood. The chain joins TRBV10-2 to TRBJ2-3, with the D gene not confidently named. The clonotype was recovered from a man aged 55 to 69 in good health. CDR3 sequence: CASSETVWQARTDTQYF. The DNA sequence is given as TGCGCCAGCAGTGAGACAGTATGGCAGGCCCGCACAGATACGCAGTATTTT.